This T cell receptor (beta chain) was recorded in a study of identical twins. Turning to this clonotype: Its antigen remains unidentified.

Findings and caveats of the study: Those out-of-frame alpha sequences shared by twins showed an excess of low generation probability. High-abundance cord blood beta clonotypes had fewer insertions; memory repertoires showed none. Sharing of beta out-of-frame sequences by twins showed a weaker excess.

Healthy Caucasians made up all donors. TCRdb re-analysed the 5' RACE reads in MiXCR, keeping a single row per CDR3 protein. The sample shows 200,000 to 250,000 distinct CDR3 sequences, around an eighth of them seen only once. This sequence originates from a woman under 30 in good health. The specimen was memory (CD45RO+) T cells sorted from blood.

The CDR3 loop reads CASSASQGDRWANEQFF. As DNA, the CDR3 is TGTGCCAGCAGCGCCTCGCAGGGGGATAGGTGGGCGAATGAGCAGTTCTTC. The V call is TRBV9, the J call TRBJ2-1; TRBD1 matches at 7 bases. Germline CDR1 and CDR2: SGDLS and YYNGEE. The J segment lost 7 bases and the V segment lost 3 bases, leaving 16 bases of the junction unmatched. This CDR3 has 17 residues.